The clone carrying this T cell receptor beta chain came up a few times. What it binds is not known. Researchers amplified the TCR beta CDR3 regions from RNA transcripts. HTBI primers were the set used in a first-round RT-PCR of the TCR CDR3. TCRdb reprocessed the multiplex PCR reads with MiXCR, giving one entry per CDR3 protein. This sample carries some 800,000 distinct CDR3 sequences, around 39% of them seen once, and the ten largest clones take more than 7%. These data are taken from a study of T cells in Graves' hyperthyroidism and ophthalmopathy. Trimming took off 5 bases at V and 3 bases at J, with 19 bases between the two ends. The CDR3 runs to 17 residues. CDR1 and CDR2 from the germline V gene are SGHVS and FNYEAQ. Study results and limitations: A model of 13 V-J pairs discriminated ophthalmopathy from stable hyperthyroidism.

Hyperthyroidism patients were newly diagnosed, had disease duration under 2 months, and were aged 18 to 65 years. Sequenced: blood. This rearrangement joins TRBV7-6 to TRBJ2-2; maybe TRBD1 (6 bases). The receptor was derived from a man aged 18 to 30 with Graves' hyperthyroidism. The CDR3 is CASSTGPAGEYTGELFF. The CDR3 bases are TGTGCCAGCAGCACAGGGCCGGCAGGGGAATACACCGGGGAGCTGTTTTTT.